This T cell receptor beta chain was found in a study of cytomegalovirus exposure and HLA in healthy donors. The study ran its PCR with 60 Vbeta and 13 Jbeta primers. The repertoire was sequenced with immunoSEQ multiplex PCR; TCRdb's copy has only in-frame clones and lacks some. The sample records approximately 110,000 clones, less than 75% being singletons. This clone was found a few times. Antigen: not known. Findings and caveats of the study: Earlier analysis looked at TCR beta V segments, and most were productive about 90% or about 30% of the time.

This CDR3 comprises 15 residues. CDR1 and CDR2 from the germline V gene are LNHDA and SQIVND (reference sequence). J was trimmed by 3 bases and V by 9 bases; bases with no gene match: 9. Sequenced material: PBMCs. This TCR was recovered from a middle-aged woman in good health and CMV-seronegative. The V and J genes are TRBV19 and TRBJ1-5, with TRBD1 matching over 9 bases. The CDR3 DNA reads as TGTGCCAGCCAGAGGGGACAGGGTTTCAATCAGCCCCAGCATTTT. This codes for CASQRGQGFNQPQHF.